This T cell receptor (beta chain) was retrieved from a study of T cells after yellow fever vaccination (dated by TCRdb to about 2019). Background for the entire study: The SMART-Seq v4 Ultra Low Input RNA kit was used to prepare libraries from fractions with low cell numbers. To follow T-cell clones before and after primary and booster YFV17D yellow fever vaccination, bulk TCR alpha and beta repertoires were sequenced over time. Two healthy male donors, one aged 18 to 30 and one aged 30 to 40 years, were included in the cohort. Blood was collected at multiple timepoints before and after primary and secondary immunization, and bulk PBMC replicates and cell subsets were isolated.

TCR cDNA was made using 5'RACE template switching, a step that added a universal primer site and unique molecular identifiers. cDNA synthesis was primed from both the TCR alpha and TCR beta constant segments. Two PCR steps were used to amplify libraries, with sample barcodes and sequencing adapters being added in the second step. Sequencing of the libraries was done on either Illumina HiSeq 2500 (2x100 bp) or NovaSeq (2x150 bp). In the authors' own workflow: Reads were demultiplexed and collapsed into UMI consensus sequences with MIGEC, and V(D)J alignment was performed with MiXCR. Clonotypes responding to the vaccine were identified with edgeR on replicate PBMC samples, with the criteria of FDR below 0.01 and a log2 fold change above 5 up to day 15. Bulk clonotypes were assigned CD4 or CD8 identity according to which sequenced CD4 or CD8 repertoire held them at higher abundance. TCRdb cleaned the public reads at Q25 with fastp, built clones with MiXCR and kept in-frame beta chains. Every distinct CDR3 protein forms one entry, paired with its most common genes and DNA. The V and J calls follow TCRdb's processing rather than the paper's. This sample comprises fewer than 350,000 distinct CDR3 sequences, over 8% of them detected only once. Clones ranked in the top ten supply roughly 18% of the sample.

This sample's treatment or condition label indicates: live attenuated yellow fever vaccine strain. At each blood-draw timepoint, two biological replicates of bulk PBMCs were obtained. A standard Ficoll-Paque protocol was used to isolate PBMCs from peripheral blood. TriZol was used to extract RNA from bulk PBMCs, CD4 and CD8 fractions, and dextramer-positive and dextramer-negative fractions. To note about this clonotype: The specificity of this receptor is unknown. Nothing much larger sits one base from this clone, and base qualities are not available.

Overall results and qualifications from the work: Because abundant contaminating clonotypes from the bulk population could be contained in FACS-sorted repertoires, computational filtering was required. Most clones expanded after primary vaccination (approximately 97% of CD4 and roughly 91% of CD8) were re-detected after the booster, suggesting that broad memory maintenance occurred. A small fraction of clonotypes showed up in both the CD4 and CD8 compartments, probably as a result of convergent recombination. The secondary T-cell response was found to be weaker but faster than the primary response, with a peak reached on day 5 rather than on day 15. Only two donors were included in the study, so the extent to which the findings can be generalized is limited.

This receptor was obtained from a man aged 18 to 30 who received the YFV17D yellow fever vaccine. The source material was PBMCs, sampled on the day of the first yellow fever vaccination.

In nucleotide form, the sequence is TGCGCCAGCAGCCGCGTCCCCCTCAGCGGATTCTCCTACGAGCAGTACTTC. It specifies CASSRVPLSGFSYEQYF. The chain joins TRBV5-1 to TRBJ2-7; a weak D assignment points to TRBD2 (5 bases agree). Including cysteine and phenylalanine, the CDR3 has 17 amino acids. Kept here is only the CDR3 DNA, which spans 51 bases and is read in frame from base 1. V and J lose 4 bases and 0 bases, and a span of 20 bases separates them. Via the germline V gene, CDR1 is SGHRS and CDR2 YFSETQ.